The 6 T cell receptor beta chains given below trace back to one sample, sequenced in a study of blood T cells in healthy people across ages. It was with a sample-barcoded 5' primer and a J-beta primer mix that a second PCR of about 6 to 12 cycles was run. One entry per CDR3 protein results from TCRdb running MiXCR on the 5' RACE reads. The sample has about 730,000 distinct CDR3 sequences, roughly 43% seen once. Sequenced: blood. Every receptor here comes from a woman between 55 and 75 years old in good health.

With regard to this clonotype: Possible read error: a much larger clone is one base away. The chain joins TRBV7-9 to TRBJ2-7; D remains unclear. The length of the CDR3 is 16 residues. The V gene's germline CDR1 is SEHNR and CDR2 FQNEAQ (reference sequence). With 0 bases removed from V and 7 bases from J, the gap between germline ends came to 19 bases. The chain's CDR3 is CASSLAGLAGNNEQYF. DNA for the CDR3: TGTGCCAGCAGCTTAGCCGGGTTGGCAGGCAACAATGAGCAGTACTTC.

The chain combines TRBV3-1 with TRBJ2-3; D is uncertain. The CDR3 is 14 residues long. V was trimmed by 1 base and J by 1 base, leaving 6 bases between them. In germline, CDR1 is LGHDT, CDR2 YNNKEL (reference sequence). Written as DNA, the CDR3 is TGTGCCAGCAGCCAAGTTCAGGGCACAGATACGCAGTATTTT. Translating gives CASSQVQGTDTQYF.

The V call is TRBV20-1, the J call TRBJ1-5, with D perhaps TRBD1 (5 bases). This CDR3 is built from 15 residues. Deletions cut 7 bases from V and 0 bases from J, with 16 bases between. From germline, CDR1 is DFQATT and CDR2 SNEGSKA (reference sequence). CDR3 loop: CSGTPQGPSNQPQHF. In nucleotides, the CDR3 is TGCAGTGGGACACCTCAGGGCCCTAGCAATCAGCCCCAGCATTTT.

CDR3 sequence (DNA): TGTGCCAGCAGCTCGGGGTATGGAAACACCATATATTTT. It is translated as CASSSGYGNTIYF. The chain has TRBV11-2 and TRBJ1-3; D remains unclear. V was cut by 4 bases and J by 3 bases, with 7 bases left in between. Germline CDR1 and CDR2: SGHAT and FQNNGV. The CDR3 consists of 13 residues.

This clonotype showed up just a few times. The V call is TRBV4-1, the J call TRBJ2-3; 9 bases are shared with TRBD2. This CDR3 comprises 16 residues. Germline-derived CDR1 and CDR2 are MGHRA and YSYEKL. The V segment lost 1 base and the J segment 4 bases; nucleotides outside the gene matches: 6. CDR3 sequence: CASSQASGVRADTQYF. In DNA form, the CDR3 reads TGCGCCAGCAGCCAAGCTAGCGGGGTAAGGGCAGATACGCAGTATTTT.

This clonotype was counted between two and nine times. The V gene is TRBV29-1, the J gene TRBJ2-5; D possibly corresponds to TRBD1 (6 bases). Trimming removed 0 bases at V and 3 bases at J, with 14 bases between. Germline lookup yields CDR1 SQVTM and CDR2 ANQGSEA. This CDR3 contains 15 residues. In DNA, the CDR3 is TGCAGCGTTGAAGATCCAGGGGACGTAAAAGAGACCCAGTACTTC. Translated: CSVEDPGDVKETQYF.